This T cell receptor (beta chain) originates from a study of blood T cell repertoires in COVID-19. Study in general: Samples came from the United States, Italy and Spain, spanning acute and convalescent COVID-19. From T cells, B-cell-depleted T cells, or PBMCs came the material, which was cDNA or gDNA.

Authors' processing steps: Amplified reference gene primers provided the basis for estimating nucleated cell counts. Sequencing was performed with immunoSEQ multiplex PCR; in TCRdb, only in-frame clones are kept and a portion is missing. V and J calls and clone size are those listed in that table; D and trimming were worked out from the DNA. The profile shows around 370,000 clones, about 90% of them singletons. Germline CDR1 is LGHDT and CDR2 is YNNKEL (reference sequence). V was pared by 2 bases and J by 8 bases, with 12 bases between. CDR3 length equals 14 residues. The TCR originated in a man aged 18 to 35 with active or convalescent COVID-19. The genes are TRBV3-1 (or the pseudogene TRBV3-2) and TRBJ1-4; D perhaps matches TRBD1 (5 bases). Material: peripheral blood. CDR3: CASSQFLGQEKLFF. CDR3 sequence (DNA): TGTGCCAGCAGCCAATTTCTGGGGCAGGAAAAACTGTTTTTT.